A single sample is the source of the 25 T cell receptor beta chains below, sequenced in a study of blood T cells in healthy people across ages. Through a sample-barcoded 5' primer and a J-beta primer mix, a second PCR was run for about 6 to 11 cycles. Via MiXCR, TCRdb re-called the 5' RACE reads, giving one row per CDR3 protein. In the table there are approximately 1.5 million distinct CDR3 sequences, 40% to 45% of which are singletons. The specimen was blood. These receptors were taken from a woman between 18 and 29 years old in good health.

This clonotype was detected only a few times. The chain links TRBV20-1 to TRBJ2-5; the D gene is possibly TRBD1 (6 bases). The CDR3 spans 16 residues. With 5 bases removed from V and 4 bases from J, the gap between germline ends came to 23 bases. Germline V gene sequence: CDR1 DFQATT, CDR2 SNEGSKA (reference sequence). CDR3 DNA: TGCAGTGCTTACCCCACCCTACAGGGTAATTCAGAGACCCAGTACTTC. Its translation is CSAYPTLQGNSETQYF.

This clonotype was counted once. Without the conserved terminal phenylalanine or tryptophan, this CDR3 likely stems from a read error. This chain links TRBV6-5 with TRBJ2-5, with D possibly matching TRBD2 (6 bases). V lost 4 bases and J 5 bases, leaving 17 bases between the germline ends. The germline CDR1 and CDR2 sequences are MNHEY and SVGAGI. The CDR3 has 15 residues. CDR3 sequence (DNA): TGTGCCAGCAGTTCCCCGGACCGGGGGTTGGAGACCCAGTACGTC. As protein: CASSSPDRGLETQYV.

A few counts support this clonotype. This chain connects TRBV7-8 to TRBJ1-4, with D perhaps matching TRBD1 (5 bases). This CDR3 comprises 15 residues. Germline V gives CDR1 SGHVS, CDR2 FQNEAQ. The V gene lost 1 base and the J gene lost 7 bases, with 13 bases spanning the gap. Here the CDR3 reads CASSLVGQGFEKLFF. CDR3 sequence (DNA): TGTGCCAGCAGCTTAGTGGGGCAGGGATTTGAAAAACTGTTTTTT.

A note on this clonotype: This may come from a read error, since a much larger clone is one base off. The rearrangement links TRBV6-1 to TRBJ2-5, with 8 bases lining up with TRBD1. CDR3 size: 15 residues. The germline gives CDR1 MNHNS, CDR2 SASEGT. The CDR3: CTSSEETGGQETQYF. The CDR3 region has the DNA TGTACCAGCAGTGAAGAAACAGGGGGGCAAGAGACCCAGTACTTC.

CDR3 bases: TGTGCCAGCAGCCAAGAAAATCGCTATGAGCAGTTCTTC. Encoded protein: CASSQENRYEQFF. The V gene is TRBV14, the J gene TRBJ2-1; no firm D call. This CDR3 is 13 amino acids long. V lost 0 bases and J lost 8, with 8 bases in between. CDR1 is SGHDN and CDR2 is FVKESK in the germline V gene.

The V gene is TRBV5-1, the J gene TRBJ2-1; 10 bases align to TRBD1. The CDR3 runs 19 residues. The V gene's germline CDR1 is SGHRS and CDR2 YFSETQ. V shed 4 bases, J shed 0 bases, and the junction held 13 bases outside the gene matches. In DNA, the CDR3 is TGCGCCAGCAGCACAGACAGGGGGCGTTTCATAAGCTCCTACAATGAGCAGTTCTTC. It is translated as CASSTDRGRFISSYNEQFF.

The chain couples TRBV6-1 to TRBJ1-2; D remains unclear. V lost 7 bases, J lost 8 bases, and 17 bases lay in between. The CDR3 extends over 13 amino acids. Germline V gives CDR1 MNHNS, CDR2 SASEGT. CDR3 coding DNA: TGTGCCAGCATGGAGGCTACGGCCGGGGGCTACACCTTC. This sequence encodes CASMEATAGGYTF.

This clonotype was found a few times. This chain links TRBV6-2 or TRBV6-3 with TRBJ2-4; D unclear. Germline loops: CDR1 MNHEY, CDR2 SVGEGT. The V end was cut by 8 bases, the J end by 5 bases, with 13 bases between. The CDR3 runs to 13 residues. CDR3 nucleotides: TGTGCCAGCGGCATGGGGAAACAAAACATTCAGTACTTC. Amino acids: CASGMGKQNIQYF.

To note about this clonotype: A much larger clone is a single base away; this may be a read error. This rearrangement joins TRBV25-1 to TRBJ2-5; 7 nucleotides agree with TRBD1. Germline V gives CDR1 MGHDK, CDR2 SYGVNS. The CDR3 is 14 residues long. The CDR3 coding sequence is TGTGCCAGCAGTGGACGACAGGGCCAAGAGGCCCAGTACTTC. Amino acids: CASSGRQGQEAQYF.

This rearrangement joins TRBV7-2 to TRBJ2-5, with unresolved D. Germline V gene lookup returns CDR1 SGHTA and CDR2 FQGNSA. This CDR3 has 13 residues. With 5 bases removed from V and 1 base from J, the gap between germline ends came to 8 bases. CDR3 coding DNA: TGTGCCAGCAGCGCGACTTTCCAAGAGACCCAGTACTTC. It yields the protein CASSATFQETQYF.

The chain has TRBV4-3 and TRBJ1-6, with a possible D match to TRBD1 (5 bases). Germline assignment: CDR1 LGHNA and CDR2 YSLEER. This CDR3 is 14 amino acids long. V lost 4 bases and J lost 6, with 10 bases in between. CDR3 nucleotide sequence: TGCGCCAGCAGCCCAGACAGCGTTAATTCACCCCTCCACTTT. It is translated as CASSPDSVNSPLHF.

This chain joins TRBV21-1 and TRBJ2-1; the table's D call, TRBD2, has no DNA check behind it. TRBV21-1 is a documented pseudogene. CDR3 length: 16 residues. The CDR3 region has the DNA TGTGCCAGCAGCACGATAGCGGGGGTCTCCTACAATGAGCAGTTCTTC. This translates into CASSTIAGVSYNEQFF.

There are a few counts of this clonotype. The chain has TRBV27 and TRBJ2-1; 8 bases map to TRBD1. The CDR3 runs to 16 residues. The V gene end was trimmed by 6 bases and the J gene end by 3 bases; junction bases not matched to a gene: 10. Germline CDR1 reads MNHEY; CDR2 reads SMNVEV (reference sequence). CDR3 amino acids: CASSLPYGQGYNEQFF. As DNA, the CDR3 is TGTGCCAGCAGCCTTCCCTATGGACAGGGCTACAATGAGCAGTTCTTC.

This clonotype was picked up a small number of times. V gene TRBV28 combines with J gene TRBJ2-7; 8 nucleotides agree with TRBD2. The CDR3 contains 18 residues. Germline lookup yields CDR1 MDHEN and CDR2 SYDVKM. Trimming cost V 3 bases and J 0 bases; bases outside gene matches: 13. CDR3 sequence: CASSFVLGEREFSYEQYF. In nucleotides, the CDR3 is TGTGCCAGCAGTTTCGTTCTTGGGGAGCGGGAGTTCTCCTACGAGCAGTACTTC.

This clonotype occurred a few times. The CDR3 coding sequence is TGCAGTGCCAAGTCCGGGGGGGTCACTGAAGCTTTCTTT. Protein sequence: CSAKSGGVTEAFF. V and J are TRBV20-1 and TRBJ1-1; the D gene is possibly TRBD1 (5 bases). The CDR3 runs to 13 residues. The V gene lost 6 bases and the J gene lost 4 bases, with 15 bases spanning the gap. Germline CDR1 DFQATT, CDR2 SNEGSKA (reference sequence).

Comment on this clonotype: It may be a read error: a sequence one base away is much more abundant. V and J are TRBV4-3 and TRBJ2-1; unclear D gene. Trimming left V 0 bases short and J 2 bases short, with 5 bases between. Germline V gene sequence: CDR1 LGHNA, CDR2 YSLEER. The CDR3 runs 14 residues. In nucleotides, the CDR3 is TGCGCCAGCAGCCAAGAAAAGCCCTACAATGAGCAGTTCTTC. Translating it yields CASSQEKPYNEQFF.

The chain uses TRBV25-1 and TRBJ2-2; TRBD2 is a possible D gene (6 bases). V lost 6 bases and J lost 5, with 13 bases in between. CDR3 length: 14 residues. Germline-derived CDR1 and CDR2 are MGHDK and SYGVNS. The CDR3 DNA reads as TGTGCCAGCAGCCACGGGGGAGAAACCGGGGAGCTGTTTTTT. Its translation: CASSHGGETGELFF.

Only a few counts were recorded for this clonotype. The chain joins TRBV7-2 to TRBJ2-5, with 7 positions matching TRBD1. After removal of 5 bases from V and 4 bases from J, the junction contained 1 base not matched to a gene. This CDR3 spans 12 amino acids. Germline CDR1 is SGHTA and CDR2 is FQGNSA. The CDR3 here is CASSHRGETQYF. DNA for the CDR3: TGTGCCAGCAGCCACAGGGGAGAGACCCAGTACTTC.

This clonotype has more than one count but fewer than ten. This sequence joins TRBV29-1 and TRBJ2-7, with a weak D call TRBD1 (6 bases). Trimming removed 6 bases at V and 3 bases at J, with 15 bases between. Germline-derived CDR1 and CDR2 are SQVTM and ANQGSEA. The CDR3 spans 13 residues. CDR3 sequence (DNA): TGCAGCGTGGAGACAGGTAACTTCTACGAGCAGTACTTC. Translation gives CSVETGNFYEQYF.

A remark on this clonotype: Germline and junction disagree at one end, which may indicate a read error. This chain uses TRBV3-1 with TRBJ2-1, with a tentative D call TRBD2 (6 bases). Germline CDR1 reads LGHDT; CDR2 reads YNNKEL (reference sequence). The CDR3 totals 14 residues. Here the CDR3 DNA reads TGTACCAGCAGCCAGGCGGGAAATTACAATGAGCAGTTCTTC. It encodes CTSSQAGNYNEQFF.

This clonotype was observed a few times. CDR3 residues: CATTGTGAYEQYF. The CDR3, as DNA: TGTGCCACAACCGGGACAGGGGCCTACGAGCAGTACTTC. This chain joins TRBV6-2 or TRBV6-3 and TRBJ2-7; 10 positions agree with TRBD1. Looked up from germline, CDR1 is MNHEY and CDR2 is SVGEGT. The CDR3 is made up of 13 amino acids. The V segment lost 10 bases and the J segment 2 bases; nucleotides outside the gene matches: 5.

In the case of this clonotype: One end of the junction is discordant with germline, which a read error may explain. CDR3: CASSFGSGRSVRSYEQYF. DNA for the CDR3: TGTGCTAGCAGCTTCGGTAGCGGGAGGTCGGTGAGATCCTACGAGCAGTACTTC. The chain combines TRBV7-7 with TRBJ2-7, with 10 nucleotides matching TRBD2. CDR1 and CDR2 (germline): SSHAT, FNYEAQ (reference sequence). The CDR3 extends over 18 amino acids.

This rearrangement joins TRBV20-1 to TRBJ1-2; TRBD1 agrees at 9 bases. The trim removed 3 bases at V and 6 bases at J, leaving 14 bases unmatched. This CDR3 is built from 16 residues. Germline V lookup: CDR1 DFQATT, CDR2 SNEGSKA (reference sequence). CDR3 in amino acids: CSASGIGTGNQNGYTF. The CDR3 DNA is TGCAGTGCTAGTGGTATCGGGACAGGGAATCAAAATGGCTACACCTTC.

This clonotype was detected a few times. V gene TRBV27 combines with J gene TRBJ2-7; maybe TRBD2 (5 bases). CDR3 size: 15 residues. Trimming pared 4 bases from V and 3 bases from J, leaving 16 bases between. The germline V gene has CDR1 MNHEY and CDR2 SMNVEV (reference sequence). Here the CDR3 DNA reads TGTGCCAGCAGTTGGTCTAGCCCTACCCACTACGAGCAGTACTTC. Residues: CASSWSSPTHYEQYF.

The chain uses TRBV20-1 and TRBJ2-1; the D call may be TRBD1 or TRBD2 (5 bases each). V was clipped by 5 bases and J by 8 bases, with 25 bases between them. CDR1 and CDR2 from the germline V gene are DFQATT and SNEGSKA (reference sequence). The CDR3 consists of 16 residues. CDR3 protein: CSAGPGPRLLRYEQFF. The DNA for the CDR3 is TGCAGTGCTGGTCCGGGACCCCGCTTACTGAGGTATGAGCAGTTCTTC.